The 9 T cell receptor beta chains below come from one sample, sequenced in a study of tumour-infiltrating T cells in Burkitt lymphoma. Repertoires were generated with immunoSEQ multiplex PCR, while TCRdb's copy carries only in-frame clones and drops some. The sample contains some 1,200 clones, about a third of which appear only once. Specimen: tumor tissue. These receptors were taken from a human donor with Burkitt lymphoma.

By sample fraction, this clone is large. The J gene is TRBJ2-3, the V gene TRBV25-1; 7 bases fit TRBD2. V shed 6 bases and J 2 bases; nucleotides not matched to a gene: 8. Germline CDR1 and CDR2: MGHDK and SYGVNS. The CDR3 has 15 amino acids. This chain's CDR3 is CASSDGGRLTDTQYF. Written as DNA, the CDR3 is TGTGCCAGCAGCGACGGCGGGAGACTCACAGATACGCAGTATTTT.

V is TRBV18 and J is TRBJ2-1; 13 bases match TRBD2. The germline V gene encodes CDR1 KGHSH and CDR2 LQKENI. V shed 4 bases, J shed 8 bases, and the junction held 5 bases outside the gene matches. The CDR3 spans 15 residues. Here the CDR3 reads CASSLGLAGIDEQFF. CDR3 coding DNA: TGTGCCAGCTCACTGGGACTAGCGGGAATAGATGAGCAGTTCTTC. Based on the CDR3 plus reference TRBV18 and TRBJ2-1, the full variable domain is NAGVMQNPRHLVRRRGQEARLRCSPMKGHSHVYWYRQLPEEGLKFMVYLQKENIIDESGMPKERFSAEFPKEGPSILRIQQVVRGDSAAYFCASSLGLAGIDEQFFGPGTRLTVL.

This clone was recorded a few times. The chain carries TRBV19 and TRBJ2-5; 10 positions match TRBD2. The CDR3 sequence is 15 residues long. The V segment lost 6 bases and the J segment 3 bases; nucleotides outside the gene matches: 7. Germline V CDR1 and CDR2: LNHDA, SQIVND (reference sequence). The CDR3 is CASSTLGLAEETQYF. CDR3 sequence (DNA): TGTGCCAGTAGCACCTTAGGACTAGCGGAAGAGACCCAGTACTTC.

This clone was found a few times. The CDR3, as DNA: TGTGCCAGCAGCTTAGGAGCGGGGACTGGGGCCAACGTCCTGACTTTC. This sequence encodes CASSLGAGTGANVLTF. The V call is TRBV11-3, the J call TRBJ2-6; TRBD2 matches at 7 bases. V gave up 1 base and J gave up 2 bases; unmatched junction bases: 2. CDR1 is SGHNT, CDR2 YENEEA, per germline. This CDR3 contains 16 residues.

This clone was observed a handful of times. This sequence joins TRBV10-3 and TRBJ2-3; D assignment may be TRBD1 or TRBD2 (5 bases each). Trimming removed 8 bases from V and 2 bases from J, with 14 bases in between. In germline, CDR1 is ENHRY, CDR2 SYGVKD. The length of the CDR3 is 14 residues. The CDR3 is CAIFSGANTDTQYF. CDR3 nucleotides: TGTGCCATCTTTTCCGGGGCCAACACAGATACGCAGTATTTT.

CDR3 DNA: TGTGCCAGTAGTATATGGGCTGGGGCCAACGTCCTGACTTTC. Residues: CASSIWAGANVLTF. The V call is TRBV19, the J call TRBJ2-6; unclear D gene. The germline V gene has CDR1 LNHDA and CDR2 SQIVND (reference sequence). This CDR3 spans 14 amino acids. V was shortened by 2 bases and J by 2 bases, with 4 bases between the two germline ends.

This clone was picked up a small number of times. This rearrangement joins TRBV29-1 to TRBJ1-1; no clear D gene. Germline V gene sequence: CDR1 SQVTM, CDR2 ANQGSEA. The length of the CDR3 is 11 residues. The V end lost 5 bases, the J end lost 1 base, and 5 bases lay between the germline ends. In DNA, the CDR3 is TGCAGCGTTATCCGGAACACTGAAGCTTTCTTT. It specifies CSVIRNTEAFF.

V usage is TRBV6-6 and J usage is TRBJ2-3, with D tentatively TRBD1 or TRBD2 (5 bases each). The germline V gene encodes CDR1 MNHNY and CDR2 SVGAGI (reference sequence). This CDR3 comprises 15 residues. V lost 0 bases and J 3 bases, leaving 10 bases between the germline ends. The CDR3 DNA is TGTGCCAGCAGTTACTCGAGGGGTGGTACAGATACGCAGTATTTT. It yields the protein CASSYSRGGTDTQYF.

This clone is large within its sample. Other DNA sequences within the sample encode an identical CDR3. This chain connects TRBV18 to TRBJ1-2, with TRBD1 identical over 8 bases. Germline loops: CDR1 KGHSH, CDR2 LQKENI. J lost 6 bases, V lost 10 bases, and 7 bases had no gene match. The CDR3 has 12 amino acids. The CDR3 DNA reads TGTGCCACCTCGACAGGGGAGGATGGCTACACCTTC. The encoded protein is CATSTGEDGYTF. Together with reference TRBV18 and TRBJ1-2, the CDR3 gives the full variable domain: NAGVMQNPRHLVRRRGQEARLRCSPMKGHSHVYWYRQLPEEGLKFMVYLQKENIIDESGMPKERFSAEFPKEGPSILRIQQVVRGDSAAYFCATSTGEDGYTFGSGTRLTVV.